These 20 T cell receptor beta chains originate from one sample sequenced in a study of beta chain features in type 1 diabetes. Study conclusions and caveats: Moderate but significant shortening of TCRB CDR3s was recorded in all four CD4+ subsets from Type 1 diabetes patients.

Their antigens remain unidentified. Sequenced material consisted of expressed TCRB transcripts (all of the isolated RNA was reverse transcribed). Repertoires were generated with immunoSEQ multiplex PCR, while TCRdb's copy carries only in-frame clones and drops some. The sample lists some 240,000 clones; around 16% were seen once. The sequencing sample was made of naive CD4+ T cells from blood. The receptors were sampled from a man aged 30 to 39 with type 1 diabetes.

This chain joins TRBV9 and TRBJ2-7, with D maybe TRBD2 (6 bases). The CDR3 totals 14 residues. V lost 5 bases and J lost 4, with 16 bases in between. CDR1 is SGDLS, CDR2 YYNGEE, per germline. The CDR3 protein is CASSATGLGYEQYF. As DNA, the CDR3 is TGTGCCAGCAGTGCGACGGGACTGGGATACGAGCAGTACTTC.

This clone came up a few times. The chain combines TRBV29-1 with TRBJ2-7, with 10 bases lining up with TRBD1. CDR1 and CDR2 (germline): SQVTM, ANQGSEA. The CDR3 spans 12 residues. V dropped 7 bases and J dropped 5; count of bases not matched to a gene: 5. The CDR3 region has the DNA TGCAGCGCCGGGACAGGGGACCACGAGCAGTACTTC. As protein: CSAGTGDHEQYF.

This chain connects TRBV4-2 to TRBJ2-1; 8 bases match TRBD2. Germline loops: CDR1 LGHNA, CDR2 YNFKEQ. J lost 2 bases, V lost 5 bases, and 8 bases had no gene match. The CDR3 covers 16 residues. CDR3 amino acids: CASSDTGRAAYNEQFF. DNA of the CDR3: TGTGCCAGCAGCGACACCGGGAGGGCCGCCTACAATGAGCAGTTCTTC.

V gene TRBV9 combines with J gene TRBJ1-2; TRBD1 matches 9 bases. Trimming cost V 8 bases and J 4 bases; bases outside gene matches: 15. The germline V gene has CDR1 SGDLS and CDR2 YYNGEE. There are 16 residues in the CDR3. CDR3 DNA: TGTGCCAGTCGGGCGGGACAGGGAGGCCATGGCTATGGCTACACCTTC. Residues: CASRAGQGGHGYGYTF.

The CDR3 DNA reads TGTGCCAGCAGTGAATATGAAGGCTCAAATGAGCAGTTCTTC. Translation: CASSEYEGSNEQFF. The chain carries TRBV25-1 and TRBJ2-1; D is unresolved. CDR1 is MGHDK and CDR2 is SYGVNS in the germline V gene. This CDR3 is built from 14 residues. Between the trimmed V and J ends, which lost 0 bases and 7 bases, there was a span of 10 bases.

This clone came up a few times. This chain links TRBV18 with TRBJ2-1, with TRBD1 identical over 7 bases. The CDR3 is 15 amino acids. V gave up 3 bases and J gave up 7 bases; unmatched junction bases: 9. In germline, CDR1 is KGHSH, CDR2 LQKENI. CDR3 protein: CASSPGQQTMNEQFF. CDR3 DNA: TGTGCCAGCTCACCGGGACAGCAGACTATGAATGAGCAGTTCTTC.

This clone was seen a handful of times. The chain uses TRBV29-1 and TRBJ2-3; D gene ambiguous. The ends were cut back, 1 base at V and 4 bases at J, with 18 bases in the middle. The CDR3 is 16 amino acids. Germline V lookup: CDR1 SQVTM, CDR2 ANQGSEA. The CDR3: CSVEAIIVSRPDTQYF. The CDR3, as DNA: TGCAGCGTTGAAGCGATTATAGTGTCGCGGCCAGATACGCAGTATTTT.

This clone turned up a few times. This rearrangement joins TRBV15 to TRBJ2-1; D gene uncertain. V lost 0 bases, J lost 2 bases, and 5 bases lay in between. Germline CDR1 and CDR2: LNHNV and YYDKDF (reference sequence). This CDR3 has 14 residues. The CDR3 nucleotides are TGTGCCACCAGCAGAGATATAGCCTACAATGAGCAGTTCTTC. The encoded protein is CATSRDIAYNEQFF.

The J gene is TRBJ1-5, the V gene TRBV29-1; D is uncertain. The germline gives CDR1 SQVTM, CDR2 ANQGSEA. Trimming left V 0 bases short and J 4 bases short, with 10 bases between. The CDR3 spans 14 residues. CDR3 in DNA: TGCAGCGTTGAAGATAAACGGTTAAATCAGCCCCAGCATTTT. Translation: CSVEDKRLNQPQHF. The variable domain in full, completed from reference TRBV29-1 and TRBJ1-5, reads SAVISQKPSRDICQRGTSLTIQCQVDSQVTMMFWYRQQPGQSLTLIATANQGSEATYESGFVIDKFPISRPNLTFSTLTVSNMSPEDSSIYLCSVEDKRLNQPQHFGDGTRLSIL.

This rearrangement joins TRBV13 to TRBJ2-3, with TRBD2 matching over 10 bases. Germline V gives CDR1 PRHDT, CDR2 FYEKMQ (reference sequence). Trimming at V came to 5 bases and at J to 3 bases, leaving 8 bases not matched to a gene. CDR3 length equals 16 residues. The CDR3 region is CASSALSGRATDTQYF. In nucleotides, the CDR3 is TGTGCCAGCAGCGCGCTAAGCGGGAGGGCGACAGATACGCAGTATTTT.

This clone has more than one count but fewer than ten. The V call is TRBV10-3, the J call TRBJ2-5; D remains unclear. V gave up 3 bases and J gave up 5 bases, with 16 bases separating them. The CDR3 spans 15 residues. CDR1 ENHRY and CDR2 SYGVKD come from the germline V gene. In nucleotides, the CDR3 is TGTGCCATCAGTGAATCGAACAGCTCCTCGGAGACCCAGTACTTC. Protein product: CAISESNSSSETQYF.

This clone came up a few times. This chain connects TRBV4-1 to TRBJ2-1; D remains ambiguous. With 0 bases removed from V and 10 bases from J, the gap between germline ends came to 7 bases. Germline CDR1 reads MGHRA; CDR2 reads YSYEKL. The CDR3 is 12 amino acids. The CDR3 DNA sequence: TGCGCCAGCAGCCAAGACTTATGGGAGCAGTTCTTC. This gives the protein CASSQDLWEQFF.

This clone came up a few times. V gene TRBV15 combines with J gene TRBJ2-1; D is unclear. The CDR3 runs 13 residues. V dropped 6 bases and J dropped 6 bases, with 12 bases sitting between them. Germline lookup yields CDR1 LNHNV and CDR2 YYDKDF (reference sequence). This CDR3 reads CATRLAGSNEQFF. In nucleotides, the CDR3 is TGTGCCACCAGACTGGCAGGATCCAATGAGCAGTTCTTC.

This clone has just a few counts. This chain uses TRBV28 with TRBJ2-1, with 8 bases matching TRBD1. The CDR3 runs to 14 residues. The V gene's germline CDR1 is MDHEN and CDR2 SYDVKM. The junction had 7 bases not matched to a gene; V was cut back by 5 bases and J by 7 bases. CDR3 amino acids: CASSPSWTGNEQFF. CDR3 sequence (DNA): TGTGCCAGCAGTCCCTCATGGACAGGGAATGAGCAGTTCTTC.

This rearrangement joins TRBV29-1 to TRBJ2-7, with 9 nucleotides matching TRBD2. Trimming at V came to 6 bases and at J to 7 bases, leaving 10 bases not matched to a gene. CDR3 length: 13 amino acids. Germline values: CDR1 SQVTM, CDR2 ANQGSEA. Written as DNA, the CDR3 is TGCAGCGTAGGAGGACTAGCGATAAGAGAGCAGTACTTC. This codes for CSVGGLAIREQYF.

This clone was seen a few times. The chain uses TRBV30 and TRBJ2-7; 10 bases fit TRBD1. With 4 bases clipped from V and 4 bases from J, the junction kept 10 bases outside the gene matches. The CDR3 consists of 15 residues. Germline values: CDR1 GTSNPN, CDR2 SVGIG (reference sequence). The CDR3 bases are TGTGCCTGGACCGCCCCGGGACAGGGGTCTTACGAGCAGTACTTC. Its translation is CAWTAPGQGSYEQYF.

V and J are TRBV30 and TRBJ2-2, with D possibly being TRBD1 (6 bases). Germline V CDR1 and CDR2: GTSNPN, SVGIG (reference sequence). The CDR3 length is 14 residues. Trimming took 1 base from V and 2 from J, leaving 8 bases between them. The CDR3 here is CAWSGDTNTGELFF. CDR3 in DNA: TGTGCCTGGAGTGGGGACACAAACACCGGGGAGCTGTTTTTT.

The rearrangement uses TRBV4-1 and TRBJ2-1; D could derive from TRBD1 or TRBD2 (5 bases each). Looked up from germline, CDR1 is MGHRA and CDR2 is YSYEKL. The CDR3 loop spans 16 amino acids. V was trimmed by 0 bases and J by 4 bases, leaving 13 bases between them. The CDR3 loop reads CASSQDFPGPYNEQFF. Here the CDR3 DNA reads TGCGCCAGCAGCCAAGACTTTCCGGGGCCATACAATGAGCAGTTCTTC.

The rearrangement links TRBV29-1 to TRBJ2-2; D gene ambiguous. The germline V gene has CDR1 SQVTM and CDR2 ANQGSEA. The length of the CDR3 is 12 residues. Trimming left V 4 bases short and J 7 bases short, with 10 bases between. The CDR3: CSVGSLGGELFF. CDR3 sequence (DNA): TGCAGCGTTGGTAGCCTTGGCGGGGAGCTGTTTTTT.

This clone was seen a handful of times. The rearrangement links TRBV11-3 to TRBJ2-3, with 13 bases lining up with TRBD2. V lost 5 bases to trimming and J lost 3 bases; unmatched junction nucleotides: 2. Germline CDR1 SGHNT, CDR2 YENEEA. CDR3 length: 15 residues. The CDR3 DNA follows: TGTGCCAGCAGCAAGACTAGCGGGAGGACAGATACGCAGTATTTT. Its translation: CASSKTSGRTDTQYF.